The clone carrying this T cell receptor (beta chain) is labeled as medium-sized (0.01 to 0.1%). Its antigen is unidentified. TCR libraries were prepared from approximately 15 ng of total RNA with the QIAseq Immune Repertoire TCR panel. TCRdb called the reads again in MiXCR, with one record for every CDR3 protein. The sample includes roughly 570 distinct CDR3 sequences, 5% to 7.5% of them seen just once. CDR1 and CDR2 from the germline V gene are MDHEN and SYDVKM. The CDR3 sequence is 15 residues long. V gave up 7 bases and J gave up 0 bases, with 16 bases separating them. From live CD3+CD8+TCRalphabeta+ cells, four PD-1 and/or TIGIT subsets were sorted. The record originates from a study of circulating CD8 cells and anti-PD-1 response in melanoma. General observations from the study: Generally, no replicate experiments were performed. Under 8% of TRB clonotypes were shared between subsets at M1. DNEG was most diverse; TIGIT repertoires were least diverse.

The source was CD8+ T cells from PBMCs, collected at baseline or after one month of anti-PD-1 therapy (not recorded which). The genes are TRBV28 and TRBJ2-7, with D possibly matching TRBD2 (5 bases). This clonotype was sampled from a human donor with melanoma. Written as DNA, the CDR3 is TGTGCCAGCACCAACCGTTTGGGGAGCTCCTACGAGCAGTACTTC. This translates into CASTNRLGSSYEQYF.